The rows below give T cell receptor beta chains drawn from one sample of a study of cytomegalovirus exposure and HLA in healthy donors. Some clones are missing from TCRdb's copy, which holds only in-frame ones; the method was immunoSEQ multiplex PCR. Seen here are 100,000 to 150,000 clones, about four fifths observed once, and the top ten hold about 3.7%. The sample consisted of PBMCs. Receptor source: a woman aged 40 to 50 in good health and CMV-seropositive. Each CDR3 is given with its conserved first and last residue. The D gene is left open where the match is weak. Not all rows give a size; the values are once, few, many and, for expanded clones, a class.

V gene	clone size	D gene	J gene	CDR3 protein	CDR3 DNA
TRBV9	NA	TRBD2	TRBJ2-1	CASSVQSQAGSHNEQFF	TGTGCCAGCAGCGTCCAATCCCAAGCGGGATCCCACAATGAGCAGTTCTTC
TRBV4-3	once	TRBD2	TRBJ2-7	CASSQVSSGSSYEQYF	TGCGCCAGCAGCCAAGTTTCTAGCGGGAGTTCCTACGAGCAGTACTTC
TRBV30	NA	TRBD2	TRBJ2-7	CAWNLAGVTREQYF	TGTGCCTGGAACTTAGCGGGAGTGACTAGAGAGCAGTACTTC
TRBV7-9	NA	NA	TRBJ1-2	CASSFGGDGYTF	TGTGCCAGCAGCTTCGGGGGTGATGGCTACACCTTC
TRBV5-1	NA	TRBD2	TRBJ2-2	CASSSGTSGTNTGELFF	TGCGCCAGCAGCTCGGGGACTAGCGGGACGAACACCGGGGAGCTGTTTTTT
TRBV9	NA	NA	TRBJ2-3	CASSVDSLYTDTQYF	TGTGCCAGCAGCGTGGACTCTCTTTATACAGATACGCAGTATTTT
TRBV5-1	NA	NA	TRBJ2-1	CASSLVANEQFF	TGCGCCAGCAGCTTGGTAGCCAATGAGCAGTTCTTC
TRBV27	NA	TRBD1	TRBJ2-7	CASHRTGDGYEQYF	TGTGCCAGCCATCGGACAGGGGATGGCTACGAGCAGTACTTC
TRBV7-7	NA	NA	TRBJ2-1	CASSFGGSYNEQFF	TGTGCTAGCAGCTTTGGAGGATCCTACAATGAGCAGTTCTTC
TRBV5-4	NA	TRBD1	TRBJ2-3	CASSLHSGTGGADTQYF	TGTGCCAGCAGCTTGCATTCCGGGACAGGGGGCGCAGATACGCAGTATTTT
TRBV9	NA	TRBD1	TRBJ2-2	CASSAGDRATGELFF	TGTGCCAGCAGCGCAGGGGACAGGGCGACCGGGGAGCTGTTTTTT
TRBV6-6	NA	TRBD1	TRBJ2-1	CASTGQGSNEQFF	TGTGCCAGTACGGGACAGGGATCCAATGAGCAGTTCTTC
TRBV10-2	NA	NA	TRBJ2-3	CASSEPAGSTDTQYF	TGCGCCAGCAGTGAGCCAGCAGGAAGCACAGATACGCAGTATTTT
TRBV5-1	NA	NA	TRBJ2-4	CASSPEESAWSIQYF	TGCGCCAGCAGCCCCGAGGAGTCGGCCTGGAGCATTCAGTACTTC
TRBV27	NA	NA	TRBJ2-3	CASGSTRYRRPHTDTQYF	TGTGCCAGCGGTTCTACTAGATACCGCCGCCCCCATACAGATACGCAGTATTTT
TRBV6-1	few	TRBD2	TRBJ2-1	CASSLSGTHNEQFF	TGTGCCAGCAGTCTTAGCGGGACCCACAATGAGCAGTTCTTC
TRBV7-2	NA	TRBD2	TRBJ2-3	CASSFRTSGRGTDTQYF	TGTGCCAGCAGCTTCCGGACTAGCGGGAGGGGGACAGATACGCAGTATTTT
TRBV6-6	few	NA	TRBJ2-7	CASSTPVIYEQYF	TGTGCCAGCAGTACCCCGGTTATCTACGAGCAGTACTTC
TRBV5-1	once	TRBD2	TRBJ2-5	CASSLVVSGSSRETQYF	TGCGCCAGCAGCTTGGTGGTTAGCGGGAGTAGCAGGGAGACCCAGTACTTC
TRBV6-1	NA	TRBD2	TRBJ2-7	CASRTLAGVPREQYF	TGTGCCAGCAGGACACTAGCGGGAGTGCCTCGGGAGCAGTACTTC
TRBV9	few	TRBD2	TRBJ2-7	CASSPAGTSSDEQYF	TGTGCCAGCAGCCCGGCGGGGACTAGCTCAGACGAGCAGTACTTC
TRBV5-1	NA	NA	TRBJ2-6	CASSLPGAGANVLTF	TGCGCCAGCAGCTTACCAGGGGCCGGGGCCAACGTCCTGACTTTC
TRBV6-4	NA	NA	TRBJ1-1	CASSVNGGREAFF	TGTGCCAGCAGTGTAAATGGGGGCAGGGAAGCTTTCTTT
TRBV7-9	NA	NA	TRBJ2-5	CASSLVAQAEETQYF	TGTGCCAGCAGCTTAGTTGCACAGGCAGAAGAGACCCAGTACTTC
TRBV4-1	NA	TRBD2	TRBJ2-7	CASSQLAGGPYEQYF	TGCGCCAGCAGCCAACTAGCGGGAGGGCCCTACGAGCAGTACTTC
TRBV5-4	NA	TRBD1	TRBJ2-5	CASSIRDRFQETQYF	TGTGCCAGCAGCATAAGGGACAGGTTCCAAGAGACCCAGTACTTC
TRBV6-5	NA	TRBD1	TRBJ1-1	CASSRGTGGLLAFF	TGTGCCAGCAGTCGGGGGACAGGGGGATTGTTAGCTTTCTTT
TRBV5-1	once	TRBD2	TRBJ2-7	CASSTKASGTSYEQYF	TGCGCCAGCAGCACGAAAGCTAGCGGAACCTCCTACGAGCAGTACTTC
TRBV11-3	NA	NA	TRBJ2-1	CASIPGRGEQFF	TGTGCCAGCATCCCCGGAAGGGGCGAGCAGTTCTTC
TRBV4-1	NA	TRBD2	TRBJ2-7	CASSQGLAGGPNYEQYF	TGCGCCAGCAGCCAAGGGTTAGCGGGAGGGCCGAACTACGAGCAGTACTTC
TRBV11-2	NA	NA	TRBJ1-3	CASSEGNTIYF	TGTGCCAGCAGCGAGGGAAACACCATATATTTT
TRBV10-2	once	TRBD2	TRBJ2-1	CASNPGTKYNEQFF	TGCGCCAGCAACCCCGGGACTAAGTACAATGAGCAGTTCTTC
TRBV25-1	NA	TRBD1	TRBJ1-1	CASSESRDRGNRAFF	TGTGCCAGCAGTGAATCCCGGGACAGGGGGAATCGGGCTTTCTTT
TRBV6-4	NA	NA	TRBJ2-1	CASSERGTAYNEQFF	TGTGCCAGCAGTGAAAGGGGGACCGCTTACAATGAGCAGTTCTTC
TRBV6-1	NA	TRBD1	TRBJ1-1	CASGYGQGDTEAFF	TGTGCCAGCGGCTATGGACAGGGAGACACTGAAGCTTTCTTT
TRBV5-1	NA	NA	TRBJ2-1	CASQGSSNEQFF	TGCGCCAGCCAGGGGAGTTCGAATGAGCAGTTCTTC
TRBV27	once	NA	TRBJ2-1	CASSLFSGDNEQFF	TGTGCCAGCAGTTTATTCTCCGGGGACAATGAGCAGTTCTTC
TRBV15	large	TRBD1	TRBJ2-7	CATSPWGQINYEQYF	TGTGCCACCAGCCCTTGGGGACAGATTAATTACGAGCAGTACTTC
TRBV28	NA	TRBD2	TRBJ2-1	CASYTSGSTVEQFF	TGTGCCAGCTACACTAGCGGGAGTACGGTTGAGCAGTTCTTC
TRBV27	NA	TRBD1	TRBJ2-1	CASSFIGDSYNEQFF	TGTGCCAGCAGTTTTATTGGGGACAGTTACAATGAGCAGTTCTTC